This T cell receptor (beta chain) was documented in a study of Tregs in tolerant kidney transplant recipients. The wider study: Mixed chimerism was transient after nonmyeloablative marrow transplants from related graft donors.

General study points: This study did not directly address biological reproducibility.

Per the germline V gene, CDR1 is SGHNT and CDR2 is YYREEE (reference sequence). V lost 5 bases to trimming and J lost 5 bases; unmatched junction nucleotides: 2. This CDR3 comprises 13 residues. Thawed PBMCs were FACS-sorted into unstimulated CD4+CD25+CD127- regulatory T cells, CD4+CD25- non-regulatory cells, CD4 and CD8 cells. Method: immunoSEQ multiplex PCR; TCRdb's copy keeps in-frame clones and lacks some. Of roughly 69,000 clones in the sample, approximately 88% were seen once. Comment on this clone: The antigen is unknown.

Sequencing was performed on CD4+ T cells from blood, taken before the transplant. This sequence originates from a human donor who received a combined kidney and bone marrow transplant. V is TRBV5-4 and J is TRBJ2-2; TRBD2 matches 8 bases. The CDR3 sequence: CASRRGDTGELFF. CDR3 coding DNA: TGTGCCAGCAGGCGGGGGGATACCGGGGAGCTGTTTTTT.